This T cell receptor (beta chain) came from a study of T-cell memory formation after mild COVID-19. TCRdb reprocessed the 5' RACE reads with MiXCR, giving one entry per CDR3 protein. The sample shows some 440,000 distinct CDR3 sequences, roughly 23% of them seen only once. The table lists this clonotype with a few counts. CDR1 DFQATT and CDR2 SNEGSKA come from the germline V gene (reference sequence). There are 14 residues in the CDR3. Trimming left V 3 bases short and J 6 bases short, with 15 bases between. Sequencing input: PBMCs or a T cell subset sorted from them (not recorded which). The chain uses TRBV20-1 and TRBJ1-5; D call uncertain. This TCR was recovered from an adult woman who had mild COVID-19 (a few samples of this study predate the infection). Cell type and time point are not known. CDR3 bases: TGCAGTGCTAGTGCCGGCCCCAAGGGTCAGCCCCAGCATTTT. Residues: CSASAGPKGQPQHF.